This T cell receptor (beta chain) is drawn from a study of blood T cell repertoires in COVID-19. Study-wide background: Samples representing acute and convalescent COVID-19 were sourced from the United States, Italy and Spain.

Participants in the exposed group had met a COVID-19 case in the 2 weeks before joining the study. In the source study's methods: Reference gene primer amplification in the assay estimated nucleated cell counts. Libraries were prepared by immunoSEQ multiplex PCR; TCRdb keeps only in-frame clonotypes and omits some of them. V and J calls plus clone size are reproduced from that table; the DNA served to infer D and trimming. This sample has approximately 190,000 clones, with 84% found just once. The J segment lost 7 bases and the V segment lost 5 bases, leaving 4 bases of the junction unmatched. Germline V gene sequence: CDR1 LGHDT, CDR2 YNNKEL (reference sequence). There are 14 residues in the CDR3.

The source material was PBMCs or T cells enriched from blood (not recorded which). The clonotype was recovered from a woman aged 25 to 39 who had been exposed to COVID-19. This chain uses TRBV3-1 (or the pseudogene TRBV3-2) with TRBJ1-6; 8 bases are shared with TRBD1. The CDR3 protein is CASSAGQGNSPLHF. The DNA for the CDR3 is TGTGCCAGCAGCGCTGGACAGGGAAATTCACCCCTCCACTTT.